Below, 28 T cell receptor beta chains from the same sample are listed, as sequenced in a study of cytomegalovirus exposure and HLA in healthy donors. PCR primers comprised 60 Vbeta and 13 Jbeta primers. Method: immunoSEQ multiplex PCR; TCRdb's copy keeps in-frame clones and lacks some. In the table there are 97,000 or so clones, under 70% of which are singletons. Sequencing was carried out using PBMCs. Every receptor here comes from a man in his fifties in good health and CMV-seronegative.

V and J are TRBV19 and TRBJ2-7; 7 bases match TRBD2. The junction had 8 bases not matched to a gene; V was cut back by 7 bases and J by 2 bases. The CDR3 contains 14 residues. The V gene's germline CDR1 is LNHDA and CDR2 SQIVND (reference sequence). Written as DNA, the CDR3 is TGTGCCAGTACCCCCCGACTAGCCCCCTACGAGCAGTACTTC. It encodes CASTPRLAPYEQYF. The complete variable domain, with remaining parts taken from reference TRBV19 and TRBJ2-7, reads DGGITQSPKYLFRKEGQNVTLSCEQNLNHDAMYWYRQDPGQGLRLIYYSQIVNDFQKGDIAEGYSVSREKKESFPLTVTSAQKNPTAFYLCASTPRLAPYEQYFGPGTRLTVT.

The chain links TRBV5-1 to TRBJ2-3, with 10 bases that match TRBD2. V was clipped by 0 bases and J by 1 base; unmatched bases: 8. Per germline, CDR1 SGHRS and CDR2 YFSETQ. The CDR3 covers 18 residues. Written as DNA, the CDR3 is TGCGCCAGCAGCTTGGGACTAGCGGGCCCATACCGCACAGATACGCAGTATTTT. Encoded protein: CASSLGLAGPYRTDTQYF.

The chain links TRBV11-2 to TRBJ1-2, with a tentative D call TRBD1 (6 bases). The CDR3 runs to 14 residues. V dropped 3 bases and J dropped 8 bases, with 16 bases sitting between them. Germline CDR1 and CDR2: SGHAT and FQNNGV. Here the CDR3 reads CASSFGGRLEGYTF. Here the CDR3 DNA reads TGTGCCAGCAGCTTCGGGGGGCGATTGGAGGGCTACACCTTC.

The rearrangement uses TRBV28 and TRBJ2-7; 7 bases align to TRBD1. The germline gives CDR1 MDHEN, CDR2 SYDVKM. V shed 5 bases, J shed 2 bases, and the junction held 3 bases outside the gene matches. CDR3 length equals 13 residues. CDR3 coding DNA: TGTGCCAGCAGTCCACAGGGGCCCTACGAGCAGTACTTC. It codes for CASSPQGPYEQYF.

The chain carries TRBV5-1 and TRBJ2-3; TRBD2 matches at 9 bases. The CDR3 is 15 amino acids. Germline-derived CDR1 and CDR2 are SGHRS and YFSETQ. J was trimmed by 3 bases and V by 4 bases; bases with no gene match: 6. CDR3 nucleotide sequence: TGCGCCAGCAGCCGAGGGAGCGGGGGGACAGATACGCAGTATTTT. It codes for CASSRGSGGTDTQYF.

This sequence joins TRBV28 and TRBJ2-2; 7 nucleotides align to TRBD1. The V and J ends lost 3 bases and 1 base, in that order; junction bases with no gene match: 5. This CDR3 has 16 residues. Germline V CDR1 and CDR2: MDHEN, SYDVKM. The CDR3 sequence is CASSFSTGMNTGELFF. CDR3 DNA: TGTGCCAGCAGTTTTTCGACAGGGATGAACACCGGGGAGCTGTTTTTT.

CDR3 amino acids: CASSRAPVEVDTDTQYF. The CDR3 DNA is TGTGCCAGTTCGAGGGCGCCCGTGGAGGTTGACACAGATACGCAGTATTTT. The chain employs TRBV18 and TRBJ2-3; perhaps TRBD2 as D (5 bases). Germline CDR1 is KGHSH and CDR2 is LQKENI. V lost 9 bases and J lost 2, with 24 bases in between. The CDR3 has 17 residues.

A few counts support this clone. This chain uses TRBV6-6 with TRBJ1-6; D remains ambiguous. The V end lost 5 bases, the J end lost 13 bases, and 9 bases lay between the germline ends. The germline V gene has CDR1 MNHNY and CDR2 SVGAGI (reference sequence). The CDR3 covers 11 residues. The DNA of the CDR3 is TGTGCCAGCAGTCCCGGGTTTCCCCTCCACTTT. As protein: CASSPGFPLHF.

V is TRBV6-6 and J is TRBJ1-4; D uncertain. Trimming took off 9 bases at V and 3 bases at J, with 11 bases between the two ends. CDR1 is MNHNY and CDR2 is SVGAGI in the germline V gene (reference sequence). The CDR3 consists of 13 residues. CDR3 loop: CASMPTANEKLFF. DNA of the CDR3: TGTGCCAGTATGCCCACGGCTAATGAAAAACTGTTTTTT.

This sequence joins TRBV2 and TRBJ2-3; 7 nucleotides match TRBD2. Germline CDR1 is SNHLY and CDR2 is FYNNEI. This CDR3 has 15 amino acids. The V segment lost 2 bases and the J segment 1 base; nucleotides outside the gene matches: 3. The CDR3 is CASSETSGGTDTQYF. The CDR3 DNA reads TGTGCCAGCAGTGAAACCAGCGGGGGCACAGATACGCAGTATTTT.

A word on this clone: Germline and junction disagree at one end, which may indicate a read error. The chain links TRBV6-6 to TRBJ1-2, with D perhaps TRBD1 (5 bases). The CDR3 runs 16 residues. CDR1 and CDR2 (germline): MNHNY, SVGAGI (reference sequence). The CDR3, as DNA: TGTGCCAGCGGTTACTTCAGGGCAGGGCAACACTATGGCTACACCTTC. It translates to CASGYFRAGQHYGYTF.

The rearrangement joins TRBV7-2 to TRBJ2-7, with D unresolved. Trimming took off 0 bases at V and 3 bases at J, with 3 bases between the two ends. The CDR3 has 12 residues. The V gene's germline CDR1 is SGHTA and CDR2 FQGNSA. In DNA, the CDR3 is TGTGCCAGCAGCTTAGCCTACTACGAGCAGTACTTC. This translates into CASSLAYYEQYF.

J is TRBJ1-2 and V is TRBV5-6; D ambiguous. V was clipped by 4 bases and J by 4 bases, with 11 bases between them. Germline V gene sequence: CDR1 SGHDT, CDR2 YYEEEE. This CDR3 spans 13 amino acids. CDR3 in amino acids: CASSPAGSYGYTF. The CDR3 nucleotides read TGTGCCAGCAGCCCGGCGGGGAGCTATGGCTACACCTTC.

V is TRBV27 and J is TRBJ2-5; TRBD2 matches at 13 bases. The V gene's germline CDR1 is MNHEY and CDR2 SMNVEV (reference sequence). The CDR3 consists of 16 residues. The junction had 4 bases not matched to a gene; V was cut back by 5 bases and J by 1 base. The CDR3 reads CASSPGTSGTQETQYF. CDR3 nucleotides: TGTGCCAGCAGTCCAGGGACTAGCGGGACCCAAGAGACCCAGTACTTC.

V gene TRBV11-1 combines with J gene TRBJ1-2, with 8 nucleotides matching TRBD1. The CDR3 is 13 amino acids. The V gene's germline CDR1 is SGHAT and CDR2 FQDESV (reference sequence). The trim removed 5 bases at V and 5 bases at J, leaving 4 bases unmatched. The CDR3 nucleotides are TGTGCCAGCAGCCCGGACAGGGATTATGGCTACACCTTC. Amino acid sequence: CASSPDRDYGYTF.

V usage is TRBV27 and J usage is TRBJ1-4, with D tentatively TRBD1 (5 bases). CDR1 is MNHEY and CDR2 is SMNVEV in the germline V gene (reference sequence). Trimming shortened V by 2 bases and J by 8 bases, and 9 bases separated the two germline ends. The CDR3 totals 13 residues. CDR3 sequence reads: CASSLVGGEKLFF. As DNA, the CDR3 is TGTGCCAGCAGTTTAGTCGGGGGAGAAAAACTGTTTTTT.

The genes are TRBV7-2 and TRBJ2-1, with D uncertain. CDR3 length: 15 amino acids. V was trimmed by 0 bases and J by 0 bases, leaving 6 bases between them. In germline, CDR1 is SGHTA, CDR2 FQGNSA. The CDR3 DNA reads TGTGCCAGCAGCTTAGCGGTTAGCTCCTACAATGAGCAGTTCTTC. Translated, it gives CASSLAVSSYNEQFF.

Concerning this clone: This sample also contains other DNA sequences that code for the same CDR3. The rearrangement uses TRBV27 and TRBJ1-4, with a possible D match to TRBD1 (5 bases). The germline gives CDR1 MNHEY, CDR2 SMNVEV (reference sequence). V lost 1 base and J lost 7, with 10 bases in between. The CDR3 runs 14 residues. The CDR3 DNA reads as TGTGCCAGCAGTTTATTTTCGGGGGTTGAAAAACTGTTTTTT. Translation gives CASSLFSGVEKLFF.

The chain combines TRBV5-1 with TRBJ2-5, with TRBD2 matching 13 bases. This CDR3 has 15 residues. CDR1 and CDR2 (germline): SGHRS, YFSETQ. V lost 4 bases and J lost 5; bases outside the gene matches: 5. In DNA form, the CDR3 reads TGCGCCAGCAGCACGGGGACTAGCGGGGAGGAGACCCAGTACTTC. Its translation is CASSTGTSGEETQYF.

This clone occurred a few times. The gene calls are TRBV7-2 and TRBJ2-3; 13 positions agree with TRBD2. The CDR3 extends over 16 amino acids. Germline assignment: CDR1 SGHTA and CDR2 FQGNSA. Germline trimming cut 4 bases from V and 4 bases from J; bases unmatched to any gene: 5. The DNA for the CDR3 is TGTGCCAGCAGCTCTTGGACTAGCGGGGGCCCAGATACGCAGTATTTT. This translates into CASSSWTSGGPDTQYF.

This chain uses TRBV28 with TRBJ1-2; 8 bases match TRBD1. CDR1 is MDHEN, CDR2 SYDVKM, per germline. This CDR3 spans 15 amino acids. Germline trimming cut 5 bases from V and 6 bases from J; bases unmatched to any gene: 11. For the CDR3, the DNA is TGTGCCAGCAGTCTGGGACAGGCTCTCACTCATGGCTACACCTTC. Translation: CASSLGQALTHGYTF.

This clone was picked up one time. The rearrangement uses TRBV6-5 and TRBJ1-1; tentative D call: TRBD1 (6 bases). Between the trimmed V and J ends, which lost 5 bases and 7 bases, there was a span of 14 bases. Germline loops: CDR1 MNHEY, CDR2 SVGAGI. The length of the CDR3 is 13 residues. The CDR3 region is CASSLGLGGEAFF. CDR3 bases: TGTGCCAGCAGTCTTGGACTAGGGGGTGAAGCTTTCTTT.

This clone was detected a few times. The chain links TRBV28 to TRBJ2-7; 9 nucleotides align to TRBD1. The CDR3 loop spans 15 amino acids. Unmatched junction bases numbered 11, after V lost 5 bases and J lost 6 bases. Germline assignment: CDR1 MDHEN and CDR2 SYDVKM. CDR3 protein: CASSTPGQGFGEQYF. The CDR3 coding sequence is TGTGCCAGCAGTACTCCGGGACAGGGCTTCGGCGAGCAGTACTTC.

The chain links TRBV5-4 to TRBJ1-1, with D perhaps TRBD1 (6 bases). From germline, CDR1 is SGHNT and CDR2 YYREEE (reference sequence). CDR3 length: 14 amino acids. The V gene lost 2 bases and the J gene lost 4 bases, with 12 bases spanning the gap. The CDR3 nucleotides are TGTGCCAGCAGCTTCCAGAGAGGGGGCACTGAAGCTTTCTTT. This translates into CASSFQRGGTEAFF.

This rearrangement joins TRBV11-2 to TRBJ2-7; D possibly corresponds to TRBD1 (5 bases). This CDR3 region has 14 residues. The V end lost 4 bases, the J end lost 0 bases, and 10 bases lay between the germline ends. CDR1 is SGHAT and CDR2 is FQNNGV in the germline V gene. The CDR3 region is CASSSHRSSYEQYF. As DNA, the CDR3 is TGTGCCAGCAGCTCTCACAGGAGCTCCTACGAGCAGTACTTC.

In this sample, this clone turned up once. The V gene is TRBV29-1, the J gene TRBJ2-7; D not resolved. Trimming removed 7 bases from V and 5 bases from J, with 15 bases in between. The germline gives CDR1 SQVTM, CDR2 ANQGSEA. CDR3 length: 12 residues. The CDR3 spells CSAVSLGNEQYF. The CDR3 DNA follows: TGCAGCGCCGTATCTTTGGGCAACGAGCAGTACTTC.

The chain links TRBV9 to TRBJ2-5, with TRBD1 matching 9 bases. The assigned J gene may be wrong: the sequence end matches TRBJ2-7 better. The CDR3 consists of 15 residues. CDR1 is SGDLS, CDR2 YYNGEE, per germline. CDR3 nucleotides: TGTGCCAGCAGCGTAGATGGGACAGGGCCCTACGAGCAGTACTTC. Amino acid sequence: CASSVDGTGPYEQYF.

The chain combines TRBV10-2 with TRBJ1-2; a weak D match, TRBD1 (5 bases). The germline gives CDR1 WSHSY, CDR2 SAAADI. The CDR3 is made up of 15 amino acids. Trimming removed 0 bases from V and 7 bases from J, with 15 bases in between. CDR3 loop: CASSESIGSGGGYTF. CDR3 DNA sequence: TGCGCCAGCAGTGAGTCGATCGGGAGTGGGGGTGGCTACACCTTC.